What follows are 22 T cell receptor beta chains derived from one specimen sequenced in a study of cytomegalovirus exposure and HLA in healthy donors. With 60 Vbeta and 13 Jbeta primers, the PCR was carried out. Using immunoSEQ multiplex PCR, the repertoire was profiled, and TCRdb retains in-frame clones only, with some absent. This sample yields 110,000 or so clones, of which approximately 75% are seen a single time; 4.5% to 5% belongs to the top ten. The material sequenced was PBMCs. The receptors originated from a man between 45 and 60 years old in good health and CMV-seropositive.

V is TRBV6-1 and J is TRBJ2-7, with a possible D match to TRBD1 (6 bases). CDR1 MNHNS and CDR2 SASEGT come from the germline V gene. CDR3 length equals 14 residues. Trimming shortened V by 7 bases and J by 3 bases, and 16 bases separated the two germline ends. The CDR3 sequence is CASTLRGRGYEQYF. In DNA, the CDR3 is TGTGCCAGCACTCTTAGAGGCAGGGGCTACGAGCAGTACTTC.

Comments on this clone: A read error may account for a junction end that differs from germline. The chain carries TRBV27 and TRBJ1-4, with 10 positions matching TRBD1. Germline CDR1 MNHEY, CDR2 SMNVEV (reference sequence). CDR3 length: 14 amino acids. The CDR3 nucleotides read TGTGCCTCCCCGAGGGGGGACAGGGGAGGGGTGGGTGGCTTT. Its protein is CASPRGDRGGVGGF.

In this sample, this clone turned up once. This chain links TRBV11-2 with TRBJ1-1, with D hard to call. The V gene's germline CDR1 is SGHAT and CDR2 FQNNGV. V was trimmed by 1 base and J by 5 bases, leaving 5 bases between them. The CDR3 totals 12 residues. CDR3 DNA sequence: TGTGCCAGCAGCTTAGGGCCGACTGAAGCTTTCTTT. This encodes CASSLGPTEAFF.

The chain uses TRBV12-5 and TRBJ2-3, with 10 positions matching TRBD2. V lost 3 bases to trimming and J lost 7 bases; unmatched junction nucleotides: 7. In germline, CDR1 is LGHNT, CDR2 FRNRAP. This CDR3 region has 15 residues. CDR3: CASGLAAGGPNTQYF. DNA for the CDR3: TGTGCTAGTGGTTTAGCAGCGGGGGGGCCCAATACGCAGTATTTT.

This chain links TRBV4-1 with TRBJ2-7, with 7 bases matching TRBD1. Germline V gene sequence: CDR1 MGHRA, CDR2 YSYEKL. The length of the CDR3 is 14 residues. Germline trimming cut 1 base from V and 6 bases from J; bases unmatched to any gene: 6. Here the CDR3 reads CASSQGIQGREQYF. In DNA form, the CDR3 reads TGCGCCAGCAGCCAAGGCATACAGGGGCGCGAGCAGTACTTC.

This chain joins TRBV30 and TRBJ2-5; D not resolved. The CDR3 is 13 residues long. Trimming took 0 bases from V and 4 from J, leaving 9 bases between them. Germline V lookup: CDR1 GTSNPN, CDR2 SVGIG (reference sequence). This CDR3 reads CAWSVQSGETQYF. CDR3 sequence (DNA): TGTGCCTGGAGTGTACAGTCCGGAGAGACCCAGTACTTC.

This chain uses TRBV2 with TRBJ1-5, with D uncertain. The CDR3 is 15 amino acids. Germline V gene sequence: CDR1 SNHLY, CDR2 FYNNEI. Deletions cut 4 bases from V and 1 base from J, with 11 bases between. The CDR3 reads CASSGPELSNQPQHF. CDR3 sequence (DNA): TGTGCCAGCAGTGGCCCCGAGCTGAGCAATCAGCCCCAGCATTTT.

The rearrangement uses TRBV6-1 and TRBJ2-1, with a possible D match to TRBD2 (7 bases). The V gene's germline CDR1 is MNHNS and CDR2 SASEGT. V shed 4 bases and J shed 6 bases, with 16 bases lying between them. This CDR3 is built from 15 residues. The CDR3 DNA reads as TGTGCCAGCAGTGTGGGGGGGCGCCTGGGCAATGAGCAGTTCTTC. Translation: CASSVGGRLGNEQFF.

The rearrangement uses TRBV13 and TRBJ1-2, with TRBD1 matching 7 bases. After removal of 4 bases from V and 5 bases from J, the junction contained 4 bases not matched to a gene. The CDR3 is 13 residues long. CDR1 PRHDT and CDR2 FYEKMQ come from the germline V gene (reference sequence). The CDR3 DNA sequence: TGTGCCAGCAGCTGGCAACAGGGGTATGGCTACACCTTC. Protein: CASSWQQGYGYTF.

The J gene is TRBJ1-2, the V gene TRBV10-2; D is perhaps TRBD1 (5 bases). Trimming took off 2 bases at V and 5 bases at J, with 9 bases between the two ends. Germline CDR1 WSHSY, CDR2 SAAADI. The CDR3 consists of 13 residues. The CDR3 sequence: CASSETGEYGYTF. The CDR3 DNA follows: TGCGCCAGCAGTGAGACGGGGGAATATGGCTACACCTTC.

This clone was seen only a few times. The gene calls are TRBV29-1 and TRBJ2-5; D is perhaps TRBD1 (5 bases). TRBJ2-7 matches the DNA end more closely, so the J call is doubtful. The germline V gene encodes CDR1 SQVTM and CDR2 ANQGSEA. This CDR3 is 13 amino acids long. CDR3 in DNA: TGCAGCGCTAAATTGGACAAGACCTACGAGCAGTACTTC. Encoded protein: CSAKLDKTYEQYF.

The chain links TRBV28 to TRBJ2-5; TRBD1 matches at 10 bases. With the DNA end fitting TRBJ2-7 better, the J assignment may be wrong. The CDR3 extends over 19 amino acids. Germline V gene data show CDR1 as MDHEN and CDR2 as SYDVKM. CDR3 loop: CADPAPGQGSSLSSYEQYF. CDR3 in DNA: TGTGCCGACCCGGCGCCGGGACAGGGGTCTTCCCTTAGCTCCTACGAGCAGTACTTC.

The rearrangement links TRBV5-1 to TRBJ2-7, with 10 nucleotides matching TRBD1. CDR1 is SGHRS, CDR2 YFSETQ, per germline. CDR3 length equals 14 residues. The J segment lost 6 bases and the V segment lost 4 bases, leaving 7 bases of the junction unmatched. The CDR3 nucleotides read TGCGCCAGCAGCCCCGGACAGGGGGTAGCCGAGCAGTACTTC. This codes for CASSPGQGVAEQYF.

The rearrangement uses TRBV2 and TRBJ2-1; the D gene is possibly TRBD2 (6 bases). This CDR3 region has 15 residues. V lost 6 bases, J lost 8 bases, and 20 bases lay in between. CDR1 is SNHLY and CDR2 is FYNNEI in the germline V gene. CDR3 sequence (DNA): TGTGCCAGCAGCGCGGGACTCCCAGGTTTGGATGAGCAGTTCTTC. It translates to CASSAGLPGLDEQFF.

This CDR3 reads CAWSPSGLAGSNEQFF. CDR3 sequence (DNA): TGTGCCTGGAGTCCCTCGGGGCTAGCGGGGTCCAATGAGCAGTTCTTC. This chain joins TRBV30 and TRBJ2-1; 9 bases agree with TRBD2. CDR3 size: 16 residues. V gave up 2 bases and J gave up 6 bases; unmatched junction bases: 11. The germline V gene has CDR1 GTSNPN and CDR2 SVGIG (reference sequence).

The gene calls are TRBV5-5 and TRBJ2-1, with D perhaps matching TRBD1 (6 bases). V shed 1 base and J shed 6 bases, with 17 bases lying between them. The CDR3 runs 16 residues. Germline assignment: CDR1 SGHKS and CDR2 YYEKEE (reference sequence). The CDR3 DNA follows: TGTGCCAGCAGCTTGTCGTGGCAGGGGTCTACCAATGAGCAGTTCTTC. Amino acid sequence: CASSLSWQGSTNEQFF.

The J gene is TRBJ1-1, the V gene TRBV7-6, with 7 bases that match TRBD1. Germline lookup yields CDR1 SGHVS and CDR2 FNYEAQ. The trim removed 1 base at V and 1 base at J, leaving 6 bases unmatched. This CDR3 comprises 16 residues. The CDR3 loop is CASSLGQGGRNTEAFF. The CDR3, as DNA: TGTGCCAGCAGCTTAGGACAGGGTGGGAGGAACACTGAAGCTTTCTTT.

The chain employs TRBV11-3 and TRBJ2-7; TRBD1 agrees at 7 bases. The CDR3 totals 13 residues. V dropped 4 bases and J dropped 2; count of bases not matched to a gene: 2. Germline CDR1 and CDR2: SGHNT and YENEEA. The CDR3, as DNA: TGTGCCAGCAGCTCCGGGACAGCCTACGAGCAGTACTTC. Translation: CASSSGTAYEQYF.

The J gene is TRBJ1-1, the V gene TRBV18; D gene uncertain. Germline CDR1 reads KGHSH; CDR2 reads LQKENI. The CDR3 has 15 amino acids. The ends were cut back, 4 bases at V and 1 base at J, with 13 bases in the middle. As DNA, the CDR3 is TGTGCCAGCTCACTTGAACAACGGGGGAACACTGAAGCTTTCTTT. This codes for CASSLEQRGNTEAFF.

J is TRBJ1-6 and V is TRBV5-4; the D is unclear. The CDR3 runs to 17 residues. Trimming took 7 bases from V and 1 from J, leaving 18 bases between them. CDR1 is SGHNT, CDR2 YYREEE, per germline (reference sequence). CDR3 in DNA: TGTGCCAGCGCCTTCGGTCCTTCGGGTTCCTATAATTCACCCCTCCACTTT. The encoded protein is CASAFGPSGSYNSPLHF.

This rearrangement joins TRBV15 to TRBJ2-7; TRBD1 agrees at 9 bases. Trimming took 2 bases from V and 6 from J; bases not matched to a gene: 8. This CDR3 is 15 amino acids long. Germline assignment: CDR1 LNHNV and CDR2 YYDKDF (reference sequence). The CDR3 sequence is CATSRSAQGASEQYF. CDR3 DNA: TGTGCCACCAGCAGATCCGCACAGGGGGCGTCCGAGCAGTACTTC. Complete variable domain (other parts from reference TRBV15 and TRBJ2-7): DAMVIQNPRYQVTQFGKPVTLSCSQTLNHNVMYWYQQKSSQAPKLLFHYYDKDFNNEADTPDNFQSRRPNTSFCFLDIRSPGLGDTAMYLCATSRSAQGASEQYFGPGTRLTVT.

The rearrangement joins TRBV4-2 to TRBJ1-5, with no clear D. CDR3 length: 15 residues. Germline V gene sequence: CDR1 LGHNA, CDR2 YNFKEQ. V was shortened by 0 bases and J by 4 bases, with 10 bases between the two germline ends. The CDR3 nucleotides read TGTGCCAGCAGCCAAGACGTCAGGCCGAATCAGCCCCAGCATTTT. This gives the protein CASSQDVRPNQPQHF.